This T cell receptor beta chain was captured in a study of cytomegalovirus exposure and HLA in healthy donors. PCR used 60 Vbeta primers and 13 Jbeta primers. Profiled with immunoSEQ multiplex PCR; TCRdb holds only in-frame clones, not every one. The sample consists of 150,000 to 190,000 clones, 75% of them appearing once. As regards this clone: Its specificity is unknown.

The germline CDR1 and CDR2 sequences are SGHRS and YFSETQ. V was trimmed by 1 base and J by 4 bases, leaving 8 bases between them. The CDR3 has 13 residues. Findings of the study overall: Later, an analysis showed that TCR beta chains associated with HLA were more clonally expanded than others that were equally common. Altogether, 150 to 200 TCR beta chains were recorded as cytomegalovirus-associated.

This clonotype was obtained from a man younger than 35 in good health and CMV-seronegative. The sample taken for sequencing was PBMCs. The chain links TRBV5-1 to TRBJ1-2; D gene ambiguous. The CDR3 sequence: CASSLPGSYGYTF. CDR3 sequence (DNA): TGCGCCAGCAGCTTGCCGGGATCCTATGGCTACACCTTC.